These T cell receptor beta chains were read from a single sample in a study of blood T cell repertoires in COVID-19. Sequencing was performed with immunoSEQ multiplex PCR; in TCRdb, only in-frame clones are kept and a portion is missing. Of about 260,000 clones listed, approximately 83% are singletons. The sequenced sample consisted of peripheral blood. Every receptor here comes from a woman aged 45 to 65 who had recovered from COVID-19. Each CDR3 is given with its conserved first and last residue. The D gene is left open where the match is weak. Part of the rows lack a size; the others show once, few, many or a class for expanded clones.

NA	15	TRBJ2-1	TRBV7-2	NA	TGTGCCAGCAGCAGAGATTTGAGCTCCTACAATGAGCAGTTCTTC	CASSRDLSSYNEQFF
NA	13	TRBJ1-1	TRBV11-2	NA	TGTGCCAGCAGCGACTTACTGAACACTGAAGCTTTCTTT	CASSDLLNTEAFF
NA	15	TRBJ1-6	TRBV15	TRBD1	TGTGCCACCAGCACCGGACAGGGGGGAAATTCACCCCTCCACTTT	CATSTGQGGNSPLHF
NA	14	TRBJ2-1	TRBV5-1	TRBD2	TGCGCCAGCGTAGCGGGAGGCCCCTACAATGAGCAGTTCTTC	CASVAGGPYNEQFF
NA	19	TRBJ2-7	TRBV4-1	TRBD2	TGCGCCAGCAGCCAAGAGCCCGGCCGGAGACTAGCGGGGGTTTGGGAGCAGTACTTC	CASSQEPGRRLAGVWEQYF
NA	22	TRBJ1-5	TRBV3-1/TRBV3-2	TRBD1	TGTGCCAGCAGCCAAGAAACTGGGGGTGGGCCGCCGGGACAGTGGGGCGATCAGCCCCAGCATTTT	CASSQETGGGPPGQWGDQPQHF
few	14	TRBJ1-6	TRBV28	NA	TGTGCCAGCAGAACTCAGGGTTGGAATTCACCCCTCCACTTT	CASRTQGWNSPLHF
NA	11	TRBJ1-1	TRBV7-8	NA	TGTGCCAGCAGCTTATTGTGGGGCGCTTTCTTT	CASSLLWGAFF
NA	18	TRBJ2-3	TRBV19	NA	TGTGCCAGTAGTATAGATCATCAGAGACTAGAGGGGACAGATACGCAGTATTTT	CASSIDHQRLEGTDTQYF
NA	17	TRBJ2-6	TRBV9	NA	TGTGCCAGCAGCCCTACAGGGTTTACCTCTGGGGCCAACGTCCTGACTTTC	CASSPTGFTSGANVLTF
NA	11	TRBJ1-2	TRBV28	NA	TGTGCCAGCAGTTTACAGTATGGCTACACCTTC	CASSLQYGYTF
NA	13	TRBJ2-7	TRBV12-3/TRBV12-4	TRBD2	TGTGCCAGCCGACAGCGGGAGGGGACCGAGCAGTACTTC	CASRQREGTEQYF
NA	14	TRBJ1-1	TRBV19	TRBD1	TGTGCCAGTAGTGCGGGACAGCCGAACACTGAAGCTTTCTTT	CASSAGQPNTEAFF
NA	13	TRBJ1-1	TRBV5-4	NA	TGTGCCAGCAGCCAACAGGGAGGGACTGAAGCTTTCTTT	CASSQQGGTEAFF
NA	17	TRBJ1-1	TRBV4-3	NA	TGCGCCAGCAGCCAAGACCCTAACCCGACTGCCAACACTGAAGCTTTCTTT	CASSQDPNPTANTEAFF
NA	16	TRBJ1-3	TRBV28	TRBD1	TGTGCCAGCAACGAGGGGACAGGGCTGGGGGGAAACACCATATATTTT	CASNEGTGLGGNTIYF
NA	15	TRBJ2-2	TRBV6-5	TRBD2	TGTGCCAGCAGCCGACTAGCGGGGGACACCGGGGAGCTGTTTTTT	CASSRLAGDTGELFF
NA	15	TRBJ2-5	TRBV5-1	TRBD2	TGCGCCAGCAGCTTTAAGGGAGGGGCGGGAGAGACCCAGTACTTC	CASSFKGGAGETQYF
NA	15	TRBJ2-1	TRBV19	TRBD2	TGTGCCAGTAGTATCACCGGGGGGGCTCGGAATGAGCAGTTCTTC	CASSITGGARNEQFF
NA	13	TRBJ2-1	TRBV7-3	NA	TGTGCCAGCAGCTTAGGGCTGTTAAATGAGCAGTTCTTC	CASSLGLLNEQFF
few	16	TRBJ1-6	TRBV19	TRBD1	TGTGCCAGTAGTATTGGGGGACAGGGAGACGGTTCACCCCTCCACTTT	CASSIGGQGDGSPLHF
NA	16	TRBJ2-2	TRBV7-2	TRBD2	TGTGCCAGCAGCTATACTAGCGGGTTTGGCACCGGGGAGCTGTTTTTT	CASSYTSGFGTGELFF
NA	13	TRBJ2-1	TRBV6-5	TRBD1	TGTGCCAGCAATAAAAGGGGGCGAGGTGAGCAGTTCTTC	CASNKRGRGEQFF
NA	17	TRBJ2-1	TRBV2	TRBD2	TGTGCCAGCAGTGCTTCGGGACTAGCGGGGGAATACAATGAGCAGTTCTTC	CASSASGLAGEYNEQFF
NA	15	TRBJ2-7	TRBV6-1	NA	TGTGCCAGCAGTGAATCGGCAGGTGGCGTCTACGAGCAGTACTTC	CASSESAGGVYEQYF
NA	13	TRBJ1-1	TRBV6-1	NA	TGTGCCAGCAGTGAATTACGGTACACTGAAGCTTTCTTT	CASSELRYTEAFF
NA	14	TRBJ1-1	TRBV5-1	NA	TGCGCCAGCAGCGGAAATGCAGGGGATACTGAAGCTTTCTTT	CASSGNAGDTEAFF
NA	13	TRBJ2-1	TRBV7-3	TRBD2	TGTGCCAGCAGCTTAGGCGGGGGGACGGAGCAGTTCTTC	CASSLGGGTEQFF
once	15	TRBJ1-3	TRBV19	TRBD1	TGTGCCAGTGGAGCACAGGGGCGGAAAGGAAACACCATATATTTT	CASGAQGRKGNTIYF